A selection of T cell receptor beta chains follows, all from one sample in a study of T cell repertoires in cytomegalovirus infection. These receptors' antigens are unknown. TCRdb itself ran the reads through MiXCR, one entry per CDR3 protein. The sample holds roughly 170,000 distinct CDR3 sequences, roughly 22% seen once. The starting material was CD8+ T cells from cultured PBMCs, obtained from culture after CMV antigen stimulation. These receptor sequences come from a human donor in good health (CMV status not recorded). Some clones in this sample may be carry-over from other donors' samples. CDR3s include the opening cysteine and the closing phenylalanine or tryptophan. A D gene is named only where the DNA matches it firmly. Clone size appears in some rows only: once, few, many, or a class for an expanded clone.

TRBJ1-1 TRBV5-4 15 NA NA CASSLGGVWNTEAFF TGTGCCAGCAGCTTGGGTGGTGTCTGGAACACTGAAGCTTTCTTT
TRBJ1-4 TRBV7-9 14 NA NA CASSWEGGDEKLFF TGTGCCAGCAGCTGGGAAGGGGGTGATGAAAAACTGTTTTTT
TRBJ2-3 TRBV4-1 15 few TRBD2 CASSQTSGGPDTQYF TGCGCCAGCAGTCAGACTAGCGGGGGACCAGATACGCAGTATTTT
TRBJ1-3 TRBV7-8 17 few NA CASSLTRTGSSGNTIYF TGTGCCAGCAGCTTGACTAGGACGGGAAGCTCTGGAAACACCATATATTTT
TRBJ2-7 TRBV7-9 13 NA TRBD1 CASSVDRVGEQYF TGTGCCAGCAGCGTGGACAGGGTAGGCGAGCAGTACTTC
TRBJ2-1 TRBV28 11 NA NA CATGTRNEQFF TGTGCCACCGGGACCCGCAATGAGCAGTTCTTC
TRBJ1-4 TRBV5-6 13 few NA CASSSTGYEKLFF TGTGCCAGCAGCTCGACAGGTTATGAAAAACTGTTTTTT
TRBJ2-1 TRBV7-8 15 few NA CASSLSTLTYNEQFF TGTGCCAGCAGCTTATCGACTCTTACCTACAATGAGCAGTTCTTC
TRBJ2-3 TRBV4-1 13 few NA CASQRWATDTQYF TGCGCCAGCCAACGCTGGGCCACAGATACGCAGTATTTT
TRBJ1-2 TRBV7-8 15 NA NA CASSLVVEGHYGYTF TGTGCCAGCAGCTTAGTTGTCGAGGGCCACTATGGCTACACCTTC
TRBJ1-2 TRBV29-1 14 NA NA CSVEGQTSSYSYTF TGCAGCGTTGAAGGACAGACTTCAAGCTATAGCTACACCTTC
TRBJ2-3 TRBV6-2/TRBV6-3 14 NA NA CASSFPQGPDTQYF TGTGCCAGCAGTTTTCCCCAGGGACCAGATACGCAGTATTTT
TRBJ2-7 TRBV7-9 15 few NA CASSPPQGGSYEQYF TGTGCCAGCAGCCCCCCGCAAGGGGGGAGCTACGAGCAGTACTTC
TRBJ2-7 TRBV6-2/TRBV6-3 12 NA NA CASSTGRNEQYF TGTGCCAGCAGTACCGGTCGGAACGAGCAGTACTTC
TRBJ2-7 TRBV11-3 13 NA NA CASAQAGSYEQYF TGTGCCAGCGCGCAGGCGGGATCCTACGAGCAGTACTTC
TRBJ2-3 TRBV7-2 14 NA NA CASSFRGFTDTQYF TGTGCCAGCAGCTTTCGGGGGTTCACAGATACGCAGTATTTT
TRBJ2-7 TRBV7-2 17 NA NA CASSLAETGRIRYEQYF TGTGCCAGCAGCTTAGCTGAGACAGGGAGGATTAGGTACGAGCAGTACTTC
TRBJ2-1 TRBV12-5 15 NA NA CASALGAGSYNEQFF TGTGCTAGTGCCCTCGGGGCGGGGTCCTACAATGAGCAGTTCTTC
TRBJ1-1 TRBV7-3 11 few TRBD1 CASSWTGEAFF TGTGCCAGCAGCTGGACAGGGGAAGCTTTCTTT
TRBJ1-3 TRBV12-3/TRBV12-4 17 few TRBD1 CASSSRDRAYTGNTIYF TGTGCCAGCAGTTCCCGGGACAGGGCTTATACTGGAAACACCATATATTTT
TRBJ1-4 TRBV4-1 16 NA NA CASSRSLGGTNEKLFF TGCGCCAGCAGCCGCTCCCTCGGGGGAACTAATGAAAAACTGTTTTTT
TRBJ1-1 TRBV2 11 NA NA CASKVNTEAFF TGTGCCAGCAAGGTCAACACTGAAGCTTTCTTT
TRBJ2-1 TRBV6-2/TRBV6-3 15 few NA CASRRTDRTYNEQFF TGTGCCAGTCGAAGGACGGACCGGACCTACAATGAGCAGTTCTTC
TRBJ2-1 TRBV12-3/TRBV12-4 14 few NA CASSFRQDYNEQFF TGTGCCAGCAGTTTTCGGCAGGATTACAATGAGCAGTTCTTC
TRBJ2-1 TRBV7-9 16 NA TRBD2 CASSLGYGGADNEQFF TGTGCCAGCAGCTTAGGGTACGGGGGGGCCGACAATGAGCAGTTCTTC
TRBJ1-6 TRBV20-1 17 few NA CSARDLGPSSYNSPLHF TGCAGTGCTAGAGATCTAGGTCCAAGCTCCTATAATTCACCCCTCCACTTT
TRBJ2-3 TRBV19 11 few NA CASKQGDTQYF TGTGCCAGCAAACAGGGAGATACGCAGTATTTT
TRBJ1-2 TRBV3-1 17 few TRBD1 CASSQVIRTGPNYGYTF TGTGCCAGCAGCCAAGTCATTAGGACAGGCCCTAACTATGGCTACACCTTC
TRBJ2-7 TRBV7-2 11 NA NA CASFVGSEQYF TGTGCCAGCTTCGTAGGTTCCGAGCAGTACTTC
TRBJ2-5 TRBV19 16 few TRBD2 CASTPEGAGGLETQYF TGTGCCAGTACCCCGGAAGGCGCGGGGGGTTTAGAGACCCAGTACTTC
TRBJ2-7 TRBV7-2 14 few NA CASSFRLNSYEQYF TGTGCCAGCAGCTTTCGACTAAACTCCTACGAGCAGTACTTC
TRBJ1-5 TRBV27 20 NA TRBD1 CASSLYPDRTGGHVHQPQHF TGTGCCAGCAGTTTATATCCGGACAGGACAGGGGGCCATGTGCATCAGCCCCAGCATTTT
TRBJ1-1 TRBV4-1 16 NA NA CASSQEKRPPIAEAFF TGCGCCAGCAGCCAAGAGAAGAGGCCCCCAATAGCTGAAGCTTTCTTT
TRBJ1-5 TRBV7-2 15 many TRBD1 CASSPRDRGRQPQHF TGTGCCAGCAGCCCGAGGGACAGGGGGCGCCAGCCCCAGCATTTT
TRBJ2-7 TRBV12-3/TRBV12-4 12 few TRBD1 CASRDRAGEQYF TGTGCCAGCAGGGACAGGGCCGGCGAGCAGTACTTC
TRBJ2-1 TRBV7-9 15 NA TRBD2 CASPLAGGSYNEQFF TGTGCCAGCCCCTTGGCGGGGGGCTCCTACAATGAGCAGTTCTTC
TRBJ2-7 TRBV9 13 NA NA CASSGRVSYEQYF TGTGCCAGCAGTGGCCGCGTCTCCTACGAGCAGTACTTC
TRBJ1-2 TRBV10-3 16 few TRBD1 CAISGDRERSNYGYTF TGTGCCATCAGTGGAGACAGGGAGCGTTCTAACTATGGCTACACCTTC
TRBJ1-2 TRBV6-5 16 NA NA CASSYLGGSSNYGYTF TGTGCCAGCAGTTACTTGGGGGGTAGTTCTAACTATGGCTACACCTTC
TRBJ2-3 TRBV19 14 NA NA CASSFPGPADTQYF TGTGCCAGTAGCTTCCCGGGGCCGGCGGATACGCAGTATTTT
TRBJ2-5 TRBV10-3 13 NA NA CAISESAMETQYF TGTGCCATCAGTGAGTCGGCTATGGAGACCCAGTACTTC
TRBJ2-4 TRBV7-2 16 few TRBD1 CASSFNRGRTKNIQYF TGTGCCAGCAGCTTCAACAGGGGCAGGACCAAAAACATTCAGTACTTC
TRBJ2-5 TRBV13 14 few NA CASSPSDGGETQYF TGTGCCAGCAGCCCCTCGGACGGAGGGGAGACCCAGTACTTC
TRBJ1-6 TRBV28 16 NA NA CASSPRGSSYNSPLHF TGTGCCAGCAGTCCCAGGGGAAGCTCCTATAATTCACCCCTCCACTTT
TRBJ2-3 TRBV6-1 16 NA TRBD1 CASSEAGTGPGSTQYF TGTGCCAGCAGTGAAGCGGGGACAGGGCCGGGATCTACGCAGTATTTT